One sample yielded the 16 T cell receptor beta chains listed below, sequenced in a study of T cell responses to AZD1222 COVID-19 vaccine. Some clones are missing from TCRdb's copy, which holds only in-frame ones; the method was immunoSEQ multiplex PCR. The sample records fewer than 150,000 clones, 90% being singletons. The source was peripheral blood, collected on day 0 of AZD1222 vaccination. These receptors came from an adult in good health.

The sample holds one count of this clone. This rearrangement joins TRBV6-1 to TRBJ2-2, with 7 bases identical to TRBD2. This CDR3 is 15 amino acids long. Trimming took 3 bases from V and 6 from J; bases not matched to a gene: 7. The germline V gene has CDR1 MNHNS and CDR2 SASEGT. The CDR3 reads CASSEGGLSAGELFF. CDR3 nucleotides: TGTGCCAGCAGTGAGGGGGGACTATCTGCCGGGGAGCTGTTTTTT.

The rearrangement uses TRBV30 and TRBJ2-2, with D perhaps matching TRBD2 (5 bases). The CDR3 contains 14 residues. Germline V gene sequence: CDR1 GTSNPN, CDR2 SVGIG (reference sequence). Trimming left V 4 bases short and J 6 bases short, with 15 bases between. CDR3 residues: CAWTVGVGPGELFF. CDR3 in DNA: TGTGCCTGGACAGTGGGAGTAGGTCCCGGGGAGCTGTTTTTT.

This chain connects TRBV19 to TRBJ1-4; 7 nucleotides match TRBD1. V was pared by 5 bases and J by 7 bases, with 7 bases of the junction left unmatched. Germline assignment: CDR1 LNHDA and CDR2 SQIVND (reference sequence). The CDR3 contains 14 residues. This CDR3 reads CASSHRGFSEKLFF. The DNA of the CDR3 is TGTGCCAGTAGTCACAGGGGATTTTCTGAAAAACTGTTTTTT.

This chain uses TRBV19 with TRBJ2-7; unclear D gene. Germline-derived CDR1 and CDR2 are LNHDA and SQIVND (reference sequence). The V end lost 5 bases, the J end lost 5 bases, and 16 bases lay between the germline ends. CDR3 length: 14 residues. The CDR3 loop reads CASSRAAEWDEQYF. The CDR3 coding sequence is TGTGCCAGTAGTCGCGCAGCCGAATGGGACGAGCAGTACTTC.

V is TRBV5-4 and J is TRBJ2-1; D gene uncertain. The CDR3 is 15 amino acids. In germline, CDR1 is SGHNT, CDR2 YYREEE (reference sequence). V shed 4 bases and J shed 7 bases, with 18 bases lying between them. CDR3 region: CASSPVNRASNEQFF. The CDR3 bases are TGTGCCAGCAGCCCGGTAAATAGGGCCTCGAATGAGCAGTTCTTC.

V is TRBV12-3 or TRBV12-4 and J is TRBJ1-1; D may be TRBD1 (6 bases). Trimming pared 9 bases from V and 1 base from J, leaving 9 bases between. The CDR3 totals 12 residues. The DNA of the CDR3 is TGTGCCAGAAGGACAGCGAACACTGAAGCTTTCTTT. Translating it yields CARRTANTEAFF.

V usage is TRBV6-5 and J usage is TRBJ1-5, with D perhaps TRBD1 (5 bases). V was trimmed by 5 bases and J by 2 bases, leaving 13 bases between them. The CDR3 runs 15 residues. Per the germline V gene, CDR1 is MNHEY and CDR2 is SVGAGI. The CDR3 sequence is CASSPGGSGNQPQHF. CDR3 coding DNA: TGTGCCAGCAGTCCGGGGGGGTCGGGCAATCAGCCCCAGCATTTT.

The CDR3 reads CASTVTSRSTDTQYF. As DNA, the CDR3 is TGTGCCAGCACTGTGACTAGCCGTAGCACAGATACGCAGTATTTT. The chain links TRBV2 to TRBJ2-3; 7 bases map to TRBD2. Losses at the gene ends were 7 bases for V and 0 bases for J; bases not matched to a gene: 7. CDR1 is SNHLY, CDR2 FYNNEI, per germline. CDR3 length: 15 residues.

This clone appeared once. The J gene is TRBJ2-7, the V gene TRBV29-1; 7 positions agree with TRBD2. Germline V gene data show CDR1 as SQVTM and CDR2 as ANQGSEA. V lost 4 bases to trimming and J lost 9 bases; unmatched junction nucleotides: 15. The CDR3 loop spans 14 amino acids. CDR3 nucleotide sequence: TGCAGCGTTGCCCTCTCTCTGACTCTAGCGGTGCAGTACTTC. It specifies CSVALSLTLAVQYF.

The chain recombines TRBV11-3 with TRBJ2-1; 8 bases map to TRBD2. Germline CDR1 and CDR2: SGHNT and YENEEA. The CDR3 spans 16 residues. The J segment lost 5 bases and the V segment lost 4 bases, leaving 10 bases of the junction unmatched. The DNA for the CDR3 is TGTGCCAGCAGCTACGGGGGGACTAGTATAGACAATGAGCAGTTCTTC. This codes for CASSYGGTSIDNEQFF.

This clone was seen a few times. J is TRBJ1-5 and V is TRBV5-4, with 8 bases matching TRBD1. J gave up 1 base and V 3 bases, and 12 bases lay outside the gene matches. The CDR3 contains 18 residues. Germline CDR1 and CDR2: SGHNT and YYREEE (reference sequence). CDR3 amino acids: CASSSPPGQGQSNQPQHF. The CDR3 nucleotides are TGTGCCAGCAGCTCCCCCCCCGGACAGGGACAAAGCAATCAGCCCCAGCATTTT.

This clone appeared a single time. CDR3 amino acids: CASSQDTGGPTDTQYF. The DNA of the CDR3 is TGCGCCAGCAGCCAAGATACGGGAGGGCCTACGGATACGCAGTATTTT. The V gene is TRBV4-1, the J gene TRBJ2-3, with 8 bases matching TRBD2. The V segment lost 0 bases and the J segment 6 bases; nucleotides outside the gene matches: 8. Germline V lookup: CDR1 MGHRA, CDR2 YSYEKL. This CDR3 has 16 amino acids.

In this sample, this clone turned up once. CDR3 sequence reads: CASSFLYRGANTGELFF. CDR3 coding DNA: TGTGCCAGCAGCTTTTTATACAGGGGGGCGAACACCGGGGAGCTGTTTTTT. This sequence joins TRBV11-2 and TRBJ2-2; 8 bases line up with TRBD1. After removal of 3 bases from V and 0 bases from J, the junction contained 6 bases not matched to a gene. CDR1 is SGHAT, CDR2 FQNNGV, per germline. The CDR3 length is 17 residues.

The V and J genes are TRBV24-1 and TRBJ2-1, with TRBD2 matching 8 bases. The CDR3 length is 19 residues. In germline, CDR1 is KGHDR, CDR2 SFDVKD. Unmatched junction bases numbered 14, after V lost 5 bases and J lost 0 bases. For the CDR3, the DNA is TGTGCCACCAGTGCCTACGGCCCGGGGGGGGGAGCCTCCTACAATGAGCAGTTCTTC. This encodes CATSAYGPGGGASYNEQFF.

The gene calls are TRBV3-1 (or the pseudogene TRBV3-2) and TRBJ2-7, with D unclear. The CDR3 runs 11 residues. V was shortened by 2 bases and J by 6 bases, with 5 bases between the two germline ends. Per germline, CDR1 LGHDT and CDR2 YNNKEL (reference sequence). The chain's CDR3 is CASSQKAEQYF. In DNA form, the CDR3 reads TGTGCCAGCAGCCAAAAGGCCGAGCAGTACTTC.

The chain has TRBV10-3 and TRBJ1-4; 7 bases agree with TRBD1. CDR1 and CDR2 (germline): ENHRY, SYGVKD. This CDR3 comprises 12 residues. Germline trimming cut 5 bases from V and 14 bases from J; bases unmatched to any gene: 8. CDR3 in amino acids: CAISPQGERLFF. The CDR3 bases are TGTGCCATCAGTCCTCAGGGGGAAAGGCTGTTTTTT.